This record covers a single T cell receptor beta chain. These data originate in a study of blood T cell repertoires in COVID-19. The assay was immunoSEQ multiplex PCR, and TCRdb's table has in-frame clones only and misses some. Altogether fewer than 200,000 clones are present, about 88% being singletons, with the ten largest covering roughly 24%. With 5 bases removed from V and 7 bases from J, the gap between germline ends came to 8 bases. Germline V gene sequence: CDR1 LNHDA, CDR2 SQIVND (reference sequence). This CDR3 region has 11 residues. This clonotype was sampled from a man in his 60s with acute or convalescent COVID-19. This chain links TRBV19 with TRBJ1-2, with D unclear. Source material: peripheral blood. The CDR3 nucleotides are TGTGCCAGTAGTTCTCCCCCTGGCTACACCTTC. Protein: CASSSPPGYTF. The full variable domain, completed using reference TRBV19 and TRBJ1-2, is DGGITQSPKYLFRKEGQNVTLSCEQNLNHDAMYWYRQDPGQGLRLIYYSQIVNDFQKGDIAEGYSVSREKKESFPLTVTSAQKNPTAFYLCASSSPPGYTFGSGTRLTVV.